These 26 T cell receptor beta chains share one sample of origin, sequenced in a study of blood T cells in healthy people across ages. Primed by a sample-barcoded 5' primer and a J-beta primer mix, a second PCR proceeded for roughly 7 to 11 cycles. TCRdb re-analysed the 5' RACE reads in MiXCR, keeping a single row per CDR3 protein. The data hold about 780,000 distinct CDR3 sequences, with 55% to 65% observed a single time. The sequencing input was blood. Receptors were obtained from a man aged 30 to 39 in good health.

The chain couples TRBV10-3 to TRBJ2-5; 11 bases are shared with TRBD2. The J segment lost 7 bases and the V segment lost 5 bases, leaving 9 bases of the junction unmatched. Per germline, CDR1 ENHRY and CDR2 SYGVKD. The CDR3 totals 15 residues. CDR3 protein: CAISKTSGEEGTQYF. CDR3 in DNA: TGTGCCATCAGTAAGACTAGCGGGGAGGAGGGGACCCAGTACTTC.

The genes are TRBV29-1 and TRBJ2-1; 8 bases match TRBD2. V lost 4 bases and J lost 9; bases outside the gene matches: 5. The CDR3 is 12 residues long. Germline V lookup: CDR1 SQVTM, CDR2 ANQGSEA. CDR3 sequence reads: CSVGPRGGEQFF. CDR3 nucleotide sequence: TGCAGCGTTGGTCCTCGGGGGGGTGAGCAGTTCTTC.

J is TRBJ2-7 and V is TRBV20-1, with D possibly being TRBD2 (6 bases). In germline, CDR1 is DFQATT, CDR2 SNEGSKA (reference sequence). This CDR3 region has 12 residues. CDR3 DNA: TGCTTATCGCACGGGGGTTCCTACGAGCAGTACTTC. Protein sequence: CLSHGGSYEQYF.

The chain uses TRBV2 and TRBJ2-5, with TRBD2 identical over 8 bases. Germline V gene lookup returns CDR1 SNHLY and CDR2 FYNNEI. There are 16 residues in the CDR3. After removal of 6 bases from V and 5 bases from J, the junction contained 14 bases not matched to a gene. The chain's CDR3 is CASRSPRRTGGETQYF. CDR3 in DNA: TGTGCCAGCAGGTCGCCCCGCCGGACGGGGGGGGAGACCCAGTACTTC. Variable domain in full (rest from reference TRBV2 and TRBJ2-5): EPEVTQTPSHQVTQMGQEVILRCVPISNHLYFYWYRQILGQKVEFLVSFYNNEISEKSEIFDDQFSVERPDGSNFTLKIRSTKLEDSAMYFCASRSPRRTGGETQYFGPGTRLLVL.

This clonotype has just one count. V usage is TRBV27 and J usage is TRBJ2-4; TRBD1 is a possible D gene (6 bases). The J call may be wrong; the DNA end is better matched by TRBJ2-7. There are 12 residues in the CDR3. Germline lookup yields CDR1 MNHEY and CDR2 SMNVEV (reference sequence). CDR3 DNA: TGTGCCAGCAGTTCCGAAGGGGGCGAGCAGTACTTC. Translated, it gives CASSSEGGEQYF.

This clonotype has a handful of counts. The chain employs TRBV4-3 and TRBJ2-2; 10 nucleotides match TRBD2. J lost 7 bases, V lost 1 base, and 6 bases had no gene match. The CDR3 is 16 amino acids. Looked up from germline, CDR1 is LGHNA and CDR2 is YSLEER. The CDR3 protein is CASSQAQRGGHGELFF. The CDR3 DNA is TGCGCCAGCAGCCAAGCGCAGCGGGGGGGCCACGGGGAGCTGTTTTTT.

This clonotype was recorded once. The V gene is TRBV9, the J gene TRBJ2-7; D call uncertain. Trimming stripped 4 bases from V and 5 bases from J, with 16 bases between. In germline, CDR1 is SGDLS, CDR2 YYNGEE. The CDR3 is made up of 14 amino acids. CDR3 residues: CASSFDHGFNEQYF. CDR3 DNA: TGTGCCAGCAGCTTCGACCACGGGTTCAACGAGCAGTACTTC.

J is TRBJ2-7 and V is TRBV7-2; 10 positions match TRBD2. Losses at the gene ends were 2 bases for V and 0 bases for J; bases not matched to a gene: 1. Germline-derived CDR1 and CDR2 are SGHTA and FQGNSA. The CDR3 is 15 residues long. The CDR3 DNA reads TGTGCCAGCAGCTTAACTAGCGGGGCCTCCTACGAGCAGTACTTC. This gives the protein CASSLTSGASYEQYF.

The V call is TRBV4-3, the J call TRBJ2-1; 8 nucleotides match TRBD2. Germline CDR1 LGHNA, CDR2 YSLEER. V shed 0 bases, J shed 10 bases, and the junction held 14 bases outside the gene matches. CDR3 size: 17 residues. For the CDR3, the DNA is TGCGCCAGCAGCCAAGAGCCCGGCGGGGGGCCGTTTGCCGAGCAGTTCTTC. It specifies CASSQEPGGGPFAEQFF.

This chain links TRBV25-1 with TRBJ1-3; D is undetermined. CDR1 and CDR2 from the germline V gene are MGHDK and SYGVNS. This CDR3 comprises 17 residues. V was pared by 1 base and J by 0 bases, with 13 bases between. CDR3 region: CASSESPGGNSGNTIYF. CDR3 bases: TGTGCCAGCAGTGAATCCCCCGGCGGCAACTCTGGAAACACCATATATTTT.

The V and J genes are TRBV6-5 and TRBJ1-6; D is ambiguous. V dropped 6 bases and J dropped 9 bases, with 15 bases sitting between them. The CDR3 sequence is 14 residues long. CDR1 and CDR2 (germline): MNHEY, SVGAGI. CDR3 sequence: CASRSTKATSPLHF. CDR3 coding DNA: TGTGCCAGCAGATCCACTAAAGCTACTTCACCCCTCCACTTT.

The gene calls are TRBV27 and TRBJ2-4; D possibly corresponds to TRBD2 (5 bases). The DNA end is more similar to TRBJ2-7, so the J call may be wrong. The CDR3 extends over 14 amino acids. The germline V gene encodes CDR1 MNHEY and CDR2 SMNVEV (reference sequence). The CDR3 protein is CASRPGNGYHEQYF. The CDR3 DNA follows: TGTGCCAGCAGGCCGGGAAACGGGTACCACGAGCAGTACTTC.

This clonotype was counted at least ten times. The gene calls are TRBV6-5 and TRBJ1-2; weak D call: TRBD1 (6 bases). V lost 2 bases to trimming and J lost 5 bases, with 12 bases between them. Germline values: CDR1 MNHEY, CDR2 SVGAGI. This CDR3 is 14 amino acids long. The CDR3: CASSYRGGLYGYTF. In DNA form, the CDR3 reads TGTGCCAGCAGTTACCGAGGGGGTCTTTATGGCTACACCTTC.

The genes are TRBV18 and TRBJ2-1, with 7 bases lining up with TRBD2. V gave up 0 bases and J gave up 0 bases; unmatched junction bases: 5. This CDR3 is built from 17 residues. CDR1 KGHSH and CDR2 LQKENI come from the germline V gene. The CDR3 loop reads CASSPPTLAGSYNEQFF. The CDR3 DNA is TGTGCCAGCTCACCACCGACGTTAGCGGGCTCCTACAATGAGCAGTTCTTC.

V and J are TRBV15 and TRBJ1-4; no definite D call. V dropped 3 bases and J dropped 7 bases, with 9 bases sitting between them. Germline V gene sequence: CDR1 LNHNV, CDR2 YYDKDF (reference sequence). This CDR3 region has 13 residues. The CDR3 spells CATSRESFEKLFF. The CDR3 bases are TGTGCCACCAGCAGGGAGTCGTTTGAAAAACTGTTTTTT.

On this clonotype itself: A read error may produce the germline difference seen at one junction end. J is TRBJ1-6 and V is TRBV7-2; perhaps TRBD1 as D (5 bases). This CDR3 spans 12 amino acids. CDR1 is SGHTA and CDR2 is FQGNSA in the germline V gene. In nucleotides, the CDR3 is TGTGCCACTGGGACTTATAATTCAGCCCTCCACTTT. Translating gives CATGTYNSALHF.

The CDR3 sequence: CSAPSLAGGTPSTDTQYF. The CDR3, as DNA: TGCAGCGCCCCGAGCCTAGCGGGGGGGACCCCTAGCACAGATACGCAGTATTTT. The chain links TRBV29-1 to TRBJ2-3, with TRBD2 matching over 12 bases. J was trimmed by 0 bases and V by 7 bases; bases with no gene match: 14. Germline V CDR1 and CDR2: SQVTM, ANQGSEA. This CDR3 has 18 amino acids.

This chain joins TRBV11-2 and TRBJ1-2, with 9 bases aligning to TRBD1. The CDR3 consists of 14 residues. Germline-derived CDR1 and CDR2 are SGHAT and FQNNGV. The V segment lost 5 bases and the J segment 8 bases; nucleotides outside the gene matches: 9. Here the CDR3 DNA reads TGTGCCAGCAGCACCCGGGACAGGGTGAGAGGCTACACCTTC. Its protein product is CASSTRDRVRGYTF.

The chain has TRBV28 and TRBJ1-2; a possible D gene is TRBD1 (6 bases). Germline-derived CDR1 and CDR2 are MDHEN and SYDVKM. V was shortened by 7 bases and J by 7 bases, with 22 bases between the two germline ends. CDR3 length: 15 amino acids. As DNA, the CDR3 is TGTGCCAGCATACACCGCAGGGGAGTAGTTTCTGGCTACACCTTC. Translation gives CASIHRRGVVSGYTF.

The rearrangement uses TRBV28 and TRBJ2-7; 8 bases are shared with TRBD1. The CDR3 is made up of 12 amino acids. CDR1 MDHEN and CDR2 SYDVKM come from the germline V gene. Trimming at V came to 5 bases and at J to 9 bases, leaving 6 bases not matched to a gene. CDR3 nucleotide sequence: TGTGCCAGCAGTATCGGACAGGGCGCGCAGTACTTC. Translating it yields CASSIGQGAQYF. The entire variable domain, with the rest obtained from reference TRBV28 and TRBJ2-7, is as follows: DVKVTQSSRYLVKRTGEKVFLECVQDMDHENMFWYRQDPGLGLRLIYFSYDVKMKEKGDIPEGYSVSREKKERFSLILESASTNQTSMYLCASSIGQGAQYFGPGTRLTVT.

This clonotype was counted between two and nine times. This chain connects TRBV28 to TRBJ2-4; a weak D match, TRBD2 (6 bases). The J call is doubtful: the DNA matches TRBJ2-7 better. CDR3 length: 14 residues. CDR1 is MDHEN, CDR2 SYDVKM, per germline. CDR3 in amino acids: CASSLRGFTYEQYF. The CDR3 DNA sequence: TGTGCCAGCAGTTTACGGGGGTTCACCTACGAGCAGTACTTC.

On this clonotype itself: One junction end disagrees with the germline gene, perhaps due to a read error. The J gene is TRBJ2-5, the V gene TRBV11-2; 7 nucleotides line up with TRBD1. The CDR3 sequence is 14 residues long. Germline V CDR1 and CDR2: SGHAT, FQNNGV. CDR3 region: CAGSRQGQFETQYF. The CDR3 bases are TGTGCCGGCAGCCGACAGGGCCAATTTGAGACCCAGTACTTC. The whole variable domain, remainder taken from reference TRBV11-2 and TRBJ2-5, is EAGVAQSPRYKIIEKRQSVAFWCNPISGHATLYWYQQILGQGPKLLIQFQNNGVVDDSQLPKDRFSAERLKGVDSTLKIQPAKLEDSAVYLCAGSRQGQFETQYFGPGTRLLVL.

This chain links TRBV6-6 with TRBJ1-6; the match to TRBD1 covers 7 bases. The CDR3 covers 17 residues. V was pared by 3 bases and J by 7 bases, with 12 bases of the junction left unmatched. Germline V gene lookup returns CDR1 MNHNY and CDR2 SVGAGI (reference sequence). The CDR3, as DNA: TGTGCCAGCAGTTATTCGGGAGGGGGCGAGAAAAATTCACCCCTCCACTTT. Translation gives CASSYSGGGEKNSPLHF.

This rearrangement joins TRBV20-1 to TRBJ2-3; 12 nucleotides match TRBD2. This CDR3 comprises 17 residues. Germline CDR1 is DFQATT and CDR2 is SNEGSKA (reference sequence). V trimming: 6 bases; J trimming: 0 bases; junction bases outside the gene matches: 10. CDR3 DNA: TGCAGTGCCACTACTAGCGGGGGGCTGCTCAGCACAGATACGCAGTATTTT. This codes for CSATTSGGLLSTDTQYF.

V and J are TRBV30 and TRBJ2-7; no firm D call. The CDR3 is made up of 11 amino acids. CDR1 is GTSNPN and CDR2 is SVGIG in the germline V gene (reference sequence). V lost 2 bases to trimming and J lost 4 bases, with 6 bases between them. The CDR3 reads CAWSLNYEQYF. The CDR3 nucleotides read TGTGCCTGGAGTCTGAATTACGAGCAGTACTTC.

This clonotype was found once. This chain uses TRBV2 with TRBJ1-4; 9 bases are a match to TRBD1. Unmatched junction bases numbered 3, after V lost 3 bases and J lost 7 bases. From germline, CDR1 is SNHLY and CDR2 FYNNEI. This CDR3 has 14 amino acids. CDR3 sequence (DNA): TGTGCCAGCAGTGAGGACAGGGGCTTTGAAAAACTGTTTTTT. Its translation is CASSEDRGFEKLFF. Full variable domain (missing parts from reference TRBV2 and TRBJ1-4): EPEVTQTPSHQVTQMGQEVILRCVPISNHLYFYWYRQILGQKVEFLVSFYNNEISEKSEIFDDQFSVERPDGSNFTLKIRSTKLEDSAMYFCASSEDRGFEKLFFGSGTQLSVL.